This is a list of T cell receptor beta chains from one sample in a study of cytomegalovirus exposure and HLA in healthy donors. The protocol was immunoSEQ multiplex PCR, while the TCRdb copy is restricted to in-frame clones and leaves out a portion. The sample has 56,000 or so clones; approximately 92% are singletons. Material: PBMCs. Receptor source: a man between 18 and 35 years old in good health and CMV-seronegative. The CDR3 runs from the conserved cysteine through the conserved F or W. Fields, in order: clone size, J gene, D gene, V gene, CDR3 protein, CDR3 DNA. D genes are given only for firm matches. Size tells how often a clone was seen (once, few, many) or the class of an expanded clone, and some rows leave it out.

>NA|TRBJ2-3|TRBD2|TRBV7-2
CASSFGLAGGTDTQYF
TGTGCCAGCAGCTTTGGACTAGCGGGAGGGACAGATACGCAGTATTTT
>NA|TRBJ1-2|TRBD1|TRBV5-1
CASRRGQGESYGYTF
TGCGCCAGCAGACGAGGACAGGGAGAAAGCTATGGCTACACCTTC
>NA|TRBJ2-1|TRBD2|TRBV7-2
CASSPSGAYNEQFF
TGTGCCAGCAGCCCTAGCGGGGCCTACAATGAGCAGTTCTTC
>NA|TRBJ2-5|NA|TRBV9
CASSVGSRLVETQYF
TGTGCCAGCAGCGTAGGGTCTAGATTGGTGGAGACCCAGTACTTC
>NA|TRBJ2-7|TRBD2|TRBV28
CASSSPRISGSQYF
TGTGCCAGCAGCTCGCCCCGGATCAGCGGGAGTCAGTACTTC
>few|TRBJ1-1|NA|TRBV11-3
CASSSAGQVEAFF
TGTGCCAGCAGCTCCGCGGGGCAGGTTGAAGCTTTCTTT
>once|TRBJ2-1|NA|TRBV2
CASSTPDTYNEQFF
TGTGCCAGCAGCACTCCGGACACCTACAATGAGCAGTTCTTC
>NA|TRBJ2-3|TRBD2|TRBV4-1
CASSQVGVGSSGMRNENTQYF
TGCGCCAGCAGCCAAGTCGGGGTCGGGTCTAGCGGGATGCGAAACGAAAATACGCAGTATTTT
>NA|TRBJ2-7|NA|TRBV9
CASSPWGGPYEQYF
TGTGCCAGCAGCCCCTGGGGGGGCCCCTACGAGCAGTACTTC
>NA|TRBJ2-1|NA|TRBV7-2
CASSLPQGYEQFF
TGTGCCAGCAGCCTCCCACAGGGATATGAGCAGTTCTTC
>NA|TRBJ2-1|NA|TRBV11-2
CASSLDPRTMNEQFF
TGTGCCAGCAGCTTAGATCCTAGGACTATGAATGAGCAGTTCTTC
>NA|TRBJ2-7|TRBD1|TRBV7-2
CASSLMTGPTYEQYF
TGTGCCAGCAGTTTAATGACAGGGCCGACCTACGAGCAGTACTTC
>NA|TRBJ1-3|TRBD1|TRBV10-3
CAISESQTGQLSSGNTIYF
TGTGCCATCAGTGAGTCACAAACGGGACAGCTGAGCTCTGGAAACACCATATATTTT
>NA|TRBJ2-4|NA|TRBV27
CASSLSTMPGAIQYF
TGTGCCAGCAGTTTATCAACGATGCCAGGGGCCATTCAGTACTTC
>NA|TRBJ2-7|TRBD1|TRBV7-9
CASSLVPGQVSYEQYF
TGTGCCAGCAGCTTAGTACCGGGACAGGTCTCCTACGAGCAGTACTTC